Listed below are T cell receptor delta chains from one sample, sequenced in a study of gamma-delta chains in newborns, infants, children. TCRdb used CATT to re-call clones from the reads. The profile shows 10,000 to 14,000 delta-chain clones, about 10% of them singletons. Sequencing was performed on blood. The receptor set was obtained from a child who was a newborn, infant or young child, either healthy, febrile or measles-vaccinated (not recorded which). Both conserved end residues are part of each CDR3. A D gene is named only where the DNA matches it firmly.

V	J	D	CDR3
TRDV2	TRDJ1	NA	CACDTVGGPRYKLIF
TRDV2	TRDJ1	TRDD3	CACDKLGDHTDKLIF
TRDV1	TRDJ1	NA	CALGELRGTDKLIF
TRDV2	TRDJ1	TRDD3	CACDTLGDQDKLIF
TRDV2	TRDJ3	TRDD3	CACDSVLGDTTWDTRQMFF
TRDV2	TRDJ1	NA	CACDTLSYHRSDKLIF
TRDV2	TRDJ1	TRDD3	CACDTMGDTNGKLIF
TRDV2	TRDJ3	TRDD3	CACDTGYFSSWDTRQMFF
TRDV2	TRDJ1	NA	CACDTAETPGTGKLIF
TRDV2	TRDJ3	NA	CACDTGWGSWDTRQMFF
TRDV2	TRDJ1	TRDD3	CACDYVVGDSGDKLIF
TRDV2	TRDJ1	TRDD3	CACDTLLGDTNKLIF
TRDV2	TRDJ1	TRDD3	CACDPITLGEADKLIF
TRDV2	TRDJ3	TRDD3	CACDAAWGSEPGDTRQMFF
TRDV2	TRDJ3	NA	CACDTVQVGSWDTRQMFF
TRDV2	TRDJ1	NA	CACDTVQILNTDKLIF
TRDV2	TRDJ3	TRDD3	CACDWGSSWDTRQMFF
TRDV2	TRDJ1	NA	CACDTLDRPYTDKLIF
TRDV1	TRDJ1	NA	CALGNQGTKGKLIF
TRDV2	TRDJ1	NA	CACDTVAYTDKLIF
TRDV2	TRDJ1	NA	CACDTLLGRKGRTDKLIF
TRDV2	TRDJ1	TRDD3	CARFPLGDTPDKLIF
TRDV2	TRDJ1	TRDD3	CACDPVGELTDKLIF
TRDV2	TRDJ1	NA	CACDTVIQGGYDADRLIF
TRDV2	TRDJ1	TRDD3	CACSLVGGYVSTDKLIF
TRDV2	TRDJ1	TRDD3	CACDTWGIMADKLIF
TRDV2	TRDJ1	TRDD3	CACDTLLGDTPYTDKLIF
TRDV2	TRDJ1	TRDD3	CACDTLGGSGDKLIF
TRDV2	TRDJ3	TRDD3	CACDTATGGSSSWDTRQMFF
TRDV2	TRDJ1	TRDD3	CACDTVTGGYARGADKLIF
TRDV2	TRDJ1	TRDD3	CACDTLGLGDKGTDDKLIF
TRDV2	TRDJ1	TRDD3	CACDLLGDTDTDKLIF
TRDV2	TRDJ1	TRDD3	CACESLGDTGYTDKLIF
TRDV2	TRDJ1	NA	CACDTVGMLTDKLIF
TRDV2	TRDJ1	TRDD3	CACDPLRTTGGESTDKLIF
TRDV2	TRDJ1	TRDD3	CACDPLGGTRYIDKLIF
TRDV2	TRDJ1	TRDD3	CACDAITGGYAKADKLIF
TRDV2	TRDJ1	TRDD3	CACDPVLGDPLKSDKLIF
TRDV1	TRDJ1	NA	CALGELPTIWHWAGSRADKLIF
TRDV1	TRDJ1	NA	CALGHGWFRVKLIF
TRDV2	TRDJ1	TRDD3	CACDTVGDKEAADKLIF
TRDV2	TRDJ3	TRDD3	CACDPLGEPSWDTRQMFF
TRDV2	TRDJ1	TRDD3	CACDTVGTGAPGKLIF
TRDV2	TRDJ1	NA	CACDRLGMSTDKLIF
TRDV2	TRDJ2	TRDD3	CACDTLGDTSTAQLFF
TRDV2	TRDJ3	TRDD3	CACDTLGESSWDTRQMFF
TRDV2	TRDJ3	TRDD3	CACDTAEMGDTRAIAWRQMFF
TRDV2	TRDJ1	NA	CACDTWGHTDKLIF
TRDV2	TRDJ1	TRDD3	CACDTLLLGDLIADKLIF
TRDV2	TRDJ1	TRDD3	CACDVLGDTSPGTDKLIF
TRDV2	TRDJ1	NA	CACDTLSAPRLSDKLIF
TRDV2	TRDJ1	TRDD3	CACDPLPSLGDTGTTDKLIF
TRDV2	TRDJ1	NA	CACDTVLSPRGGYTDKLIF
TRDV2	TRDJ3	TRDD3	CACDTNWGSSSWDTRQMFF